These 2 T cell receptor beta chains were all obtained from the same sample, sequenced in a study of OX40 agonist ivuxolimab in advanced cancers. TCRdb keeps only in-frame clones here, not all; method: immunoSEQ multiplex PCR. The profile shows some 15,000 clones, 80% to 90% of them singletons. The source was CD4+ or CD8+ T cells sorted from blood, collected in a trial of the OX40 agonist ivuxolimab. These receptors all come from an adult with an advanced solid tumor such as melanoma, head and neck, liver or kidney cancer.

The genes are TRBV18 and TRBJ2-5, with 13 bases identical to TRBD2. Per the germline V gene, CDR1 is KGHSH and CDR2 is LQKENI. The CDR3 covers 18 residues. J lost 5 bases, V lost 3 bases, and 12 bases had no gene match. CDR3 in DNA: TGTGCCAGCTCACCGCCGGGACTAGCGGGACCGACGGGGGAGACCCAGTACTTC. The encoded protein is CASSPPGLAGPTGETQYF.

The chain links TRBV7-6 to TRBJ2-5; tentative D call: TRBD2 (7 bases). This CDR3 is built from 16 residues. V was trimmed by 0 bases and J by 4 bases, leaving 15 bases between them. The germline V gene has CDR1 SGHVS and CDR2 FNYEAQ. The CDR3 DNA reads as TGTGCCAGCAGCTTAGCAGTCGGGGGAGGGGGAGAGACCCAGTACTTC. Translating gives CASSLAVGGGGETQYF.